This T cell receptor beta chain was found in a study of T cells in Graves' hyperthyroidism and ophthalmopathy. Amplified TCR beta CDR3 regions derived from RNA transcripts. The TCR CDR3 first-round RT-PCR relied on the HTBI primer set. Via MiXCR, TCRdb re-called the multiplex PCR reads, giving one row per CDR3 protein. The table lists some 740,000 distinct CDR3 sequences, 12% to 15% of them singletons. Patients counted as stable if ophthalmopathy did not develop within 18 months. PBMCs came from 9 to 10 ml fresh peripheral blood. This clonotype was detected ten times or more. The CDR3 spans 14 residues. The germline V gene encodes CDR1 MNHEY and CDR2 SMNVEV (reference sequence). V shed 5 bases and J 5 bases; nucleotides not matched to a gene: 8.

This sequence originates from a woman younger than 30 with Graves' hyperthyroidism. Sequenced material: blood. This chain joins TRBV27 and TRBJ1-1; 7 bases match TRBD1. The DNA for the CDR3 is TGTGCCAGCAGTCCAACGACAGGGTGGACTGAAGCTTTCTTT. The encoded protein is CASSPTTGWTEAFF.